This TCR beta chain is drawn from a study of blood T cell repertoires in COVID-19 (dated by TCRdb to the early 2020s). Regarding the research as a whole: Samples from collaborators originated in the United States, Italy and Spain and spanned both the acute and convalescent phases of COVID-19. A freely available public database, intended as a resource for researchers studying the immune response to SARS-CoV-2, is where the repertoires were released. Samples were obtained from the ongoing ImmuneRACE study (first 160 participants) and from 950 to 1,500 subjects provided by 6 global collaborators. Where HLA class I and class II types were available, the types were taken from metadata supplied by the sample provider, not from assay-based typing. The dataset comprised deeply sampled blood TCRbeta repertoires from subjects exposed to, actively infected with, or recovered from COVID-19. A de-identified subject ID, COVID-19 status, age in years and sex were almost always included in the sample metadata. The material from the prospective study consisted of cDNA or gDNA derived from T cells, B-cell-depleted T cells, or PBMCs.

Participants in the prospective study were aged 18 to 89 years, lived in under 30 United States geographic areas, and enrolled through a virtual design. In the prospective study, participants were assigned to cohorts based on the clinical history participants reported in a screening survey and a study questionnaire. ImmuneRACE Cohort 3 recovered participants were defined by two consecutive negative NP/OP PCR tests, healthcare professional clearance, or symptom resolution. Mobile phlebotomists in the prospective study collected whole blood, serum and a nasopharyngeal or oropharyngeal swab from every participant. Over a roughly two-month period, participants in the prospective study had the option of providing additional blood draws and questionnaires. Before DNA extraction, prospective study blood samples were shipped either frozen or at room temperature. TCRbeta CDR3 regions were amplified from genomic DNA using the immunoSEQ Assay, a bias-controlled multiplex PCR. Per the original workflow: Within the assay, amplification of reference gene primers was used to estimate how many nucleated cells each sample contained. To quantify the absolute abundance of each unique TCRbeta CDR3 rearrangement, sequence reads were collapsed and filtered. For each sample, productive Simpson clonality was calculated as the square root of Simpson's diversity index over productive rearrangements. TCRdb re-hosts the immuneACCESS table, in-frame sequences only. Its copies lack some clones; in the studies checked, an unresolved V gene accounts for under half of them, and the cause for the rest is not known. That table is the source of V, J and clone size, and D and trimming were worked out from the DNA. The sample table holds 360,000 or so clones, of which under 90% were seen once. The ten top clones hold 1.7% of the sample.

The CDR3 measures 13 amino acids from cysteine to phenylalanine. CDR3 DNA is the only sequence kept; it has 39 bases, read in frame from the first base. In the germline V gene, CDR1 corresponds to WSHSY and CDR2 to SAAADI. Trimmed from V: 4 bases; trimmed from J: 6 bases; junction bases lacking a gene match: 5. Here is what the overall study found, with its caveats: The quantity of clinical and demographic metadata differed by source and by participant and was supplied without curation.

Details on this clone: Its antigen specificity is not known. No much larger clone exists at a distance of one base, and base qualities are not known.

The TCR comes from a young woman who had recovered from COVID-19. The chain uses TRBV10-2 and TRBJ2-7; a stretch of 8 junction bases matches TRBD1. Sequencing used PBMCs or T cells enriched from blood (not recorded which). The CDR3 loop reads CASSGQGIGEQYF. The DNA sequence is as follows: TGCGCCAGCAGTGGACAGGGGATTGGCGAGCAGTACTTC.